Given below is one T cell receptor (beta chain) in context. The antigen is undetermined. The same CDR3 arises from other DNA sequences in this sample as well. CDR3 size: 13 residues. Looked up from germline, CDR1 is MGHRA and CDR2 is YSYEKL. Trimming stripped 1 base from V and 3 bases from J, with 6 bases between. The data stem from a study of shared clonotypes between healthy human individuals. Division of CD4+ cells produced a CD45RA+ naive subset and a CD45RA-negative memory subset. Study outcomes and limitations: Around 5% of naive CD4 clonotypes were common to a handful of donors. Some clonotypes were shared by all four sorted-subset donors, while others were not shared. The non-shared ones had lower generation probabilities than the shared ones.

Method: immunoSEQ multiplex PCR; TCRdb's copy keeps in-frame clones and lacks some. The repertoire holds around 990,000 clones, with approximately 80% as singletons. Sequenced input: memory CD4+ T cells from PBMCs. The subset was: CD45RA-negative fraction. The V gene is TRBV4-1, the J gene TRBJ1-2; no definite D call. The receptor comes from a man between 18 and 29 years old in good health. Some clones in this sample may be carry-over from other donors' samples. The CDR3 bases are TGCGCCAGCAGCCAAGGCGGTTACTATGGCTACACCTTC. It translates to CASSQGGYYGYTF.